This entry is about one TCR beta chain. The data were taken from a study of T cell clones after liver transplantation. Overall study: Tolerant meant at least one year fully off immunosuppression without liver enzymes above twice normal.

Data came from immunoSEQ multiplex PCR; TCRdb stores just in-frame clones and leaves some out. The sample records just under 60,000 clones, around three quarters being singletons. This CDR3 is 13 amino acids long. V shed 3 bases and J shed 11 bases, with 16 bases lying between them. In germline, CDR1 is KGHSH, CDR2 LQKENI. The chain carries TRBV18 and TRBJ1-1; a possible D gene is TRBD1 (5 bases). The sample here was CD4+ T cells from blood, taken at the approximately 16-month timepoint. This sequence originates from a human patient who received a liver transplant. Some T cells may be transferred from the graft donor. The CDR3, as DNA: TGTGCCAGCTCACCGGACCAAAGTTGGGGCGCTTTCTTT. This translates into CASSPDQSWGAFF.